The T cell receptor (beta chain) described here comes from a study of shared clonotypes between healthy human individuals. Study context: There were three CD4 naive, three CD4 memory, two CD8 naive and one CD8 memory plates per donor. Findings and limits, study-wide: It was only blood that was sampled, and tissue repertoires likely differ. Clonotype sharing among donors was expected to depend on sequencing depth.

The naive CD8 fraction comprised CD45RO-negative cells positively selected for CCR7 and excluded terminally differentiated effector memory CD45RA+ cells. Over several immunoSEQ plates, each subset's genomic DNA was distributed in even portions. Method: immunoSEQ multiplex PCR; TCRdb's copy keeps in-frame clones and lacks some. The data contain nearly 2 million clones, about 95% of them singletons. This clone was recorded once. Its antigen is as yet unknown. The CDR3 covers 15 residues. Looked up from germline, CDR1 is SEHNR and CDR2 is FQNEAQ (reference sequence). The trim removed 6 bases at V and 4 bases at J, leaving 8 bases unmatched.

Sequencing used naive CD8+ T cells sorted from blood. The clonotype originates from a man aged 18-30 years in good health. The rearrangement uses TRBV7-9 and TRBJ2-5, with TRBD1 matching 10 bases. The CDR3 region is CASRATGGAGETQYF. CDR3 nucleotide sequence: TGTGCCAGCAGGGCGACAGGGGGCGCTGGAGAGACCCAGTACTTC.